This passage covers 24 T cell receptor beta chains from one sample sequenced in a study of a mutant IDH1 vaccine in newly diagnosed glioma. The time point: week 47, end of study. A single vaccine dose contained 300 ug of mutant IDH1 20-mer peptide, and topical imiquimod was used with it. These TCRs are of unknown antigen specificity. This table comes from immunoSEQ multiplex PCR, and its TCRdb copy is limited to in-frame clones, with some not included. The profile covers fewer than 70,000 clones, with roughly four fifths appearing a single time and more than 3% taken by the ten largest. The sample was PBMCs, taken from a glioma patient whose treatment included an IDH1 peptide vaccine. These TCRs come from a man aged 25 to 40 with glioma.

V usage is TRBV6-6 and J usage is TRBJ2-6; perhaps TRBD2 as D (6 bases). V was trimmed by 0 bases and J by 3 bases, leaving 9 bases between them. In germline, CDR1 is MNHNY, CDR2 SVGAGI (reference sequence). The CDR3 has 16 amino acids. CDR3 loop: CASSYSGGGGANVLTF. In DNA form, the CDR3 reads TGTGCCAGCAGTTACTCCGGGGGTGGTGGGGCCAACGTCCTGACTTTC.

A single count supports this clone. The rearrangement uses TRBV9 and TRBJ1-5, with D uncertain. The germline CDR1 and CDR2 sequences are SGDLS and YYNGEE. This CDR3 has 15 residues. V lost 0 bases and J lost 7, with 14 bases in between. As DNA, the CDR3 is TGTGCCAGCAGCGTAGATCCCGCCTCGGCCCAGCCCCAGCATTTT. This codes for CASSVDPASAQPQHF. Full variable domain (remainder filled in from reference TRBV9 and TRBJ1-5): DSGVTQTPKHLITATGQRVTLRCSPRSGDLSVYWYQQSLDQGLQFLIQYYNGEERAKGNILERFSAQQFPDLHSELNLSSLELGDSALYFCASSVDPASAQPQHFGDGTRLSIL.

CDR3 DNA sequence: TGCGCCAGCAGTGAGAGGGGGGCTTATTCACCCCTCCACTTT. Translating gives CASSERGAYSPLHF. The V call is TRBV10-2, the J call TRBJ1-6, with a weak D call TRBD1 (6 bases). CDR1 is WSHSY, CDR2 SAAADI, per germline. The CDR3 sequence is 14 residues long. The germline V and J ends were trimmed by 2 bases and 8 bases, with 10 bases remaining between them.

The CDR3 spells CASSRDSRVSEAFF. The CDR3 DNA follows: TGTGCCAGCAGCCGCGACAGCCGGGTCTCTGAAGCTTTCTTT. The rearrangement links TRBV5-4 to TRBJ1-1; tentatively, D is TRBD1 (5 bases). This CDR3 is built from 14 residues. The V gene's germline CDR1 is SGHNT and CDR2 YYREEE (reference sequence). Trimming removed 4 bases at V and 6 bases at J, with 16 bases between.

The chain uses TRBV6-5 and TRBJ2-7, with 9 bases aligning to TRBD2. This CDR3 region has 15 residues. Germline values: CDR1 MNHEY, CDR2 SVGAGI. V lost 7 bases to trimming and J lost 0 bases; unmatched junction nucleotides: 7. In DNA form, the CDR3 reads TGTGCCAGCAAAACCCCGGGACTAGCCTCCTACGAGCAGTACTTC. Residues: CASKTPGLASYEQYF.

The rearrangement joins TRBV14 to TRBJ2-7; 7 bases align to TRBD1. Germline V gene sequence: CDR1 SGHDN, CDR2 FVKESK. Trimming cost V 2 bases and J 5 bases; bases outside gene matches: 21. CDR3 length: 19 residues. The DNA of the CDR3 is TGTGCCAGCAGCCAACAACCTTCTCGGACAGGAGCCTTTTTGGACGAGCAGTACTTC. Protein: CASSQQPSRTGAFLDEQYF.

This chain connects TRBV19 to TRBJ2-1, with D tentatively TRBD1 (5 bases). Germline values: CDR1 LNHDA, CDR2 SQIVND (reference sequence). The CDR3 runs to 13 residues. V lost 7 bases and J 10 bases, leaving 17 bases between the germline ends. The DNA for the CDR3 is TGTGCCAGTACCTCTAGGCAGGGAATAGAGCAGTTCTTC. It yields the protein CASTSRQGIEQFF.

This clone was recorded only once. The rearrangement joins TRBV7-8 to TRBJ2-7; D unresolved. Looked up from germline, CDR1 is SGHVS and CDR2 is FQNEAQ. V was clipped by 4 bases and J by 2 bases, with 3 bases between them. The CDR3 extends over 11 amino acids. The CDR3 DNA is TGTGCCAGCAGCTACGCCTACGAGCAGTACTTC. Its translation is CASSYAYEQYF.

The CDR3 DNA reads TGTGCCAGCAGTTACGAGGGGACACTTAATCAGCCCCAGCATTTT. It specifies CASSYEGTLNQPQHF. The rearrangement links TRBV6-6 to TRBJ1-5, with D possibly being TRBD1 (6 bases). The CDR3 spans 15 residues. From germline, CDR1 is MNHNY and CDR2 SVGAGI (reference sequence). Between the trimmed V and J ends, which lost 2 bases and 4 bases, there was a span of 12 bases.

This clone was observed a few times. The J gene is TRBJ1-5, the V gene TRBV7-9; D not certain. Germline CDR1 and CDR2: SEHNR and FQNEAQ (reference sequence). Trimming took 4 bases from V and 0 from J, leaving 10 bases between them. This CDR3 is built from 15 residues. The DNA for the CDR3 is TGTGCCAGCAGCTCGTATGGAAATAGCAATCAGCCCCAGCATTTT. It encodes CASSSYGNSNQPQHF.

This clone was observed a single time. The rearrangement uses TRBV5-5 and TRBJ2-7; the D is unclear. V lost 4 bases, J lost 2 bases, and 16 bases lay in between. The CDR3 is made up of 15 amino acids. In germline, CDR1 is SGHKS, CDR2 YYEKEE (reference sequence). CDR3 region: CASSPWAHQTYEQYF. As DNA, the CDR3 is TGTGCCAGCAGCCCCTGGGCGCATCAAACCTACGAGCAGTACTTC.

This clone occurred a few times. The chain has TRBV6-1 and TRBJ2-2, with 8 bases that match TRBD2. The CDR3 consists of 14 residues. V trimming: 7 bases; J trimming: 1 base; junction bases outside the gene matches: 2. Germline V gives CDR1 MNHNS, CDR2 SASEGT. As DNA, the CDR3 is TGTGCCAGCACGGCGGGGGGGAACACCGGGGAGCTGTTTTTT. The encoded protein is CASTAGGNTGELFF.

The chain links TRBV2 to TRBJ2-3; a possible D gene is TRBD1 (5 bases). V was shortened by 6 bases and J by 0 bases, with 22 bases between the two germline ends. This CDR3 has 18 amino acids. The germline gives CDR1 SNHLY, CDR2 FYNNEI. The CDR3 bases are TGTGCCAGCAGCCCAAAACCCAGGGCAGCACCTAGCACAGATACGCAGTATTTT. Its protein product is CASSPKPRAAPSTDTQYF. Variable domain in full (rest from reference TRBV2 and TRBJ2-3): EPEVTQTPSHQVTQMGQEVILRCVPISNHLYFYWYRQILGQKVEFLVSFYNNEISEKSEIFDDQFSVERPDGSNFTLKIRSTKLEDSAMYFCASSPKPRAAPSTDTQYFGPGTRLTVL.

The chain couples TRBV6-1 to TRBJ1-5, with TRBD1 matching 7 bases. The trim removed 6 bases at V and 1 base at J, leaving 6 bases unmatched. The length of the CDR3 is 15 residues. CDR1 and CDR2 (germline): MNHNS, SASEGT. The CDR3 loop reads CASRETGSSNQPQHF. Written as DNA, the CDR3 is TGTGCCAGCAGAGAGACAGGGTCGAGCAATCAGCCCCAGCATTTT.

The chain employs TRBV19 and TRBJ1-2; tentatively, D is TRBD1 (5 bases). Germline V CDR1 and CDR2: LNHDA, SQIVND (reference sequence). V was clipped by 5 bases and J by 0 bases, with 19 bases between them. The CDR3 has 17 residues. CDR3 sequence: CASSESGRWLTNYGYTF. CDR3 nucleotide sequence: TGTGCCAGTAGTGAATCGGGACGGTGGCTTACTAACTATGGCTACACCTTC.

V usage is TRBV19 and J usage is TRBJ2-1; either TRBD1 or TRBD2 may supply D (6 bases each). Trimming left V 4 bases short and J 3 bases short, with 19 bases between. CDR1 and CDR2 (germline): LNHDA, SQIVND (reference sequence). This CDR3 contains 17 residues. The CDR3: CASSTLFRGRLYNEQFF. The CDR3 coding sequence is TGTGCCAGTAGTACCCTTTTCCGGGGGCGCCTCTACAATGAGCAGTTCTTC.

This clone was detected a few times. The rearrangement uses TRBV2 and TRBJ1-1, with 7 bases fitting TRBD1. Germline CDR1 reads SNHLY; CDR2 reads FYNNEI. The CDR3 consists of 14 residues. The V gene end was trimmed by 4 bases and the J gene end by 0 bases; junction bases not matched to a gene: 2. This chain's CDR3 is CASSGDRVNTEAFF. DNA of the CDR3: TGTGCCAGCAGTGGGGACAGAGTGAACACTGAAGCTTTCTTT.

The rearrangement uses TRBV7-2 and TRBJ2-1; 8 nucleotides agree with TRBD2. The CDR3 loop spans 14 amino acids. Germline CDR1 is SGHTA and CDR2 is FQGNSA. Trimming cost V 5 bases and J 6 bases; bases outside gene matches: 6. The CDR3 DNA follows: TGTGCCAGCAGCCTCGGGGGGGCCAGCAATGAGCAGTTCTTC. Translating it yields CASSLGGASNEQFF.

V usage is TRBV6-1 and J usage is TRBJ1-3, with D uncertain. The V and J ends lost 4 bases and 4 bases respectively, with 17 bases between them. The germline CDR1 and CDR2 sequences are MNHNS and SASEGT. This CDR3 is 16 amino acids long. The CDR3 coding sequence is TGTGCCAGCAGTGTGAGCAATTCCCCCGTGGGAAACACCATATATTTT. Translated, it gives CASSVSNSPVGNTIYF.

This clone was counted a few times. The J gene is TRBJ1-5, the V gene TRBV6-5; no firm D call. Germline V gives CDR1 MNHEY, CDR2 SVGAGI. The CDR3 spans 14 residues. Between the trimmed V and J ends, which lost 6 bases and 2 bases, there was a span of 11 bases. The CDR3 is CASSMGMGNQPQHF. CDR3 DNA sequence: TGTGCCAGCAGCATGGGTATGGGCAATCAGCCCCAGCATTTT.

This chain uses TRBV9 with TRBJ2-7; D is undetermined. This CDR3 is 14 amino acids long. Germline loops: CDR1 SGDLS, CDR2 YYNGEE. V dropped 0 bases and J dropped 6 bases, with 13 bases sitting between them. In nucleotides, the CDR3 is TGTGCCAGCAGCGTAGCAGCAAGGGATGTCGAGCAGTACTTC. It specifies CASSVAARDVEQYF.

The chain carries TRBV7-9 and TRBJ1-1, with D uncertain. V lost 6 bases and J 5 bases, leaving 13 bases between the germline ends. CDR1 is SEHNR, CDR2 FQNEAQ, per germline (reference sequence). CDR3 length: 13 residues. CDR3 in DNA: TGTGCCAGCAGTATTAGCGGGTGGACTGAAGCTTTCTTT. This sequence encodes CASSISGWTEAFF.

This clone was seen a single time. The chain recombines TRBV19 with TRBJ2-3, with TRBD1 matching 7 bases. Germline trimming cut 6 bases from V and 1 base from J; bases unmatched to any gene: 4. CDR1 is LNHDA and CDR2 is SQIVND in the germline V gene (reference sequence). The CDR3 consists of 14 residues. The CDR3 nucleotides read TGTGCCAGTAGACCTACAGGGGGCACAGATACGCAGTATTTT. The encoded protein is CASRPTGGTDTQYF.

The CDR3 spells CASSLGEQVSGNTIYF. The CDR3 bases are TGCGCCAGCAGCCTAGGAGAACAAGTCTCTGGAAACACCATATATTTT. The rearrangement links TRBV4-1 to TRBJ1-3; D is ambiguous. The CDR3 sequence is 16 residues long. Germline lookup yields CDR1 MGHRA and CDR2 YSYEKL. V was clipped by 4 bases and J by 0 bases, with 13 bases between them.